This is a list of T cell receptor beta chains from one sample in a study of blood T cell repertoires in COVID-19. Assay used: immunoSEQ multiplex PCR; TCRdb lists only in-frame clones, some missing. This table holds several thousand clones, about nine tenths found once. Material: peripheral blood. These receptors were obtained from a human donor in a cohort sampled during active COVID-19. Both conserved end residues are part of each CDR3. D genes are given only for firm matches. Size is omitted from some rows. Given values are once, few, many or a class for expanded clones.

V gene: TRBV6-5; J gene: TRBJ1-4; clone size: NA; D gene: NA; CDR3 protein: CASRAGAGEKLFF; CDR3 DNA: TGTGCCAGCAGAGCAGGGGCGGGTGAAAAACTGTTTTTT
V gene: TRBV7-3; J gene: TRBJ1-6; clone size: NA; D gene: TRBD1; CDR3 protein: CASSLRTGGRDSPLHF; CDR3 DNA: TGTGCCAGCAGCTTACGGACAGGGGGCAGGGATTCACCCCTCCACTTT
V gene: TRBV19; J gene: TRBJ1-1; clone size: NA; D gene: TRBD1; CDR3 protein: CASTPTGTTEAFF; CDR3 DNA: TGTGCCAGTACTCCGACAGGGACCACTGAAGCTTTCTTT
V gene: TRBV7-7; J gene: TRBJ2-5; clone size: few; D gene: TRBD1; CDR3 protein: CASSPTGVVETQYF; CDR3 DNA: TGTGCTAGCAGCCCCACAGGGGTAGTAGAGACCCAGTACTTC
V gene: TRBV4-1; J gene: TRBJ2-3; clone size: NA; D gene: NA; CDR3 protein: CASSQERGFTDTQYF; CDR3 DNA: TGCGCCAGCAGCCAAGAAAGGGGTTTTACAGATACGCAGTATTTT
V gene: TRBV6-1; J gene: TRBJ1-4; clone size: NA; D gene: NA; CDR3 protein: CASSENQGYREKLFF; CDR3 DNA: TGTGCCAGCAGTGAGAACCAGGGTTACCGAGAAAAACTGTTTTTT
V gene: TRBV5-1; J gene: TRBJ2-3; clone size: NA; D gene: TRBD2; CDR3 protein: CASSLVVGGASDTQYF; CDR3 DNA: TGCGCCAGCAGCTTGGTGGTCGGGGGGGCCTCAGATACGCAGTATTTT
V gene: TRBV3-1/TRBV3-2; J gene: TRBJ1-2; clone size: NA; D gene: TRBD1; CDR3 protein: CASSPLVGDRRPYGYTF; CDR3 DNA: TGTGCCAGCAGCCCATTGGTGGGGGACAGGCGACCGTATGGCTACACCTTC
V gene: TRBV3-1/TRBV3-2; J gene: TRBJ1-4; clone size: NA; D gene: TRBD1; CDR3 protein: CASSPIGTGGLEKLFF; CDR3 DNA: TGTGCCAGCAGCCCCATAGGGACAGGGGGCCTTGAAAAACTGTTTTTT
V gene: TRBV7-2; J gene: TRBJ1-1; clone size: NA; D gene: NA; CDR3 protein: CASSLDSYTEAFF; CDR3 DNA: TGTGCCAGCAGCCTGGACAGCTATACTGAAGCTTTCTTT
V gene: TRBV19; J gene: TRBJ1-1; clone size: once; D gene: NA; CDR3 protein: CASSIGGKNTEAFF; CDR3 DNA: TGTGCCAGTAGTATAGGTGGCAAGAACACTGAAGCTTTCTTT
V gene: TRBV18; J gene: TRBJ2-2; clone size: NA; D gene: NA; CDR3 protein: CASCPDQNSGELFF; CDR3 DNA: TGTGCCAGCTGCCCGGATCAGAACAGCGGGGAGCTGTTTTTT
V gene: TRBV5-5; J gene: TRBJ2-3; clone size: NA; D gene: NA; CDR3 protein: CASRRDSYPTDTQYF; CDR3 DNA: TGTGCCAGCAGGCGGGACAGCTATCCTACAGATACGCAGTATTTT
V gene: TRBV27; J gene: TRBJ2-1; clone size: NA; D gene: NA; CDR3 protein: CASSSYRGGSYNEQFF; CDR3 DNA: TGTGCCAGCAGTTCCTACAGGGGAGGCTCCTACAATGAGCAGTTCTTC
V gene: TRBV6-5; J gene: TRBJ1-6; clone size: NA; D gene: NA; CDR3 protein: CASSYYTGYNSPLHF; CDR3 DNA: TGTGCCAGCAGTTATTACACAGGGTATAATTCACCCCTCCACTTT
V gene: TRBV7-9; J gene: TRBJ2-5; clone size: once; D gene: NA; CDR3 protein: CASSLRQDQETQYF; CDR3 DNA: TGTGCCAGCAGCCTCCGGCAGGACCAAGAGACCCAGTACTTC
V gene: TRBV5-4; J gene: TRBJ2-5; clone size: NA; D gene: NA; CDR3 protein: CASSLRLGDVQTQYF; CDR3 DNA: TGTGCCAGCAGCTTGCGGTTAGGGGATGTACAGACCCAGTACTTC
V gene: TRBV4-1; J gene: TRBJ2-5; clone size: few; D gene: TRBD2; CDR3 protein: CASSQPPGTSGGGETQYF; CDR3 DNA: TGCGCCAGCAGCCAACCGCCGGGGACTAGCGGGGGCGGGGAGACCCAGTACTTC
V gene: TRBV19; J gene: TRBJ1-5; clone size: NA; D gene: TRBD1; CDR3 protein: CASSIWTGDQPQHF; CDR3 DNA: TGTGCCAGTAGTATCTGGACAGGTGATCAGCCCCAGCATTTT
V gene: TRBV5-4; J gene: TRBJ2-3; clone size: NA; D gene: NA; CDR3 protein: CASSLPGSTDTQYF; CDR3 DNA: TGTGCCAGCAGCTTACCCGGTAGCACAGATACGCAGTATTTT
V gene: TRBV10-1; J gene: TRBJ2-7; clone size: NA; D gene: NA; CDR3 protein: CASRTLSPSSYEQYF; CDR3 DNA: TGCGCCAGCAGGACGCTTTCTCCTAGCTCCTACGAGCAGTACTTC
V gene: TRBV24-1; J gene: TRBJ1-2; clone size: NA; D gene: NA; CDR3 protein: CATPVKGQAFNYGYTF; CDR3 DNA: TGTGCCACTCCAGTGAAGGGGCAGGCCTTTAACTATGGCTACACCTTC
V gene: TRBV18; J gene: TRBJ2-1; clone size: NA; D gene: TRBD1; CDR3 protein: CASSLPRQGAYNEQFF; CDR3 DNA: TGTGCCAGCTCACTTCCCAGACAGGGGGCCTACAATGAGCAGTTCTTC
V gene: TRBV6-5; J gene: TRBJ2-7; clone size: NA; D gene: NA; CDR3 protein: CASRRDPSYEQYF; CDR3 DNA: TGTGCCAGCAGGCGGGACCCCTCATACGAGCAGTACTTC
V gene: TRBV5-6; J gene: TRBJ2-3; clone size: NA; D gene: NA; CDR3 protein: CASSLESYSSTDTQYF; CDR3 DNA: TGTGCCAGCAGCTTGGAGTCTTACTCTAGCACAGATACGCAGTATTTT
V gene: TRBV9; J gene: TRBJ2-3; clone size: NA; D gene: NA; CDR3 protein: CASTPELRTDTQYF; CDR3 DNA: TGTGCCAGCACCCCTGAGCTTCGCACAGATACGCAGTATTTT
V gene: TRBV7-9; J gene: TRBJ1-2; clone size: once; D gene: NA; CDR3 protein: CASSLVFGGGGYTF; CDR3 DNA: TGTGCCAGCAGCTTAGTCTTCGGGGGTGGTGGCTACACCTTC
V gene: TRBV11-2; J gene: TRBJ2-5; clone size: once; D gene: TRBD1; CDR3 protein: CASSLGTGAWETQYF; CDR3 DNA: TGTGCCAGCAGCTTGGGGACAGGGGCGTGGGAGACCCAGTACTTC
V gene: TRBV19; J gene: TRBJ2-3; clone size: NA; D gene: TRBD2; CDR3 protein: CASSMVSGGPSTDTQYF; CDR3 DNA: TGTGCCAGTAGTATGGTTAGCGGGGGGCCAAGCACAGATACGCAGTATTTT
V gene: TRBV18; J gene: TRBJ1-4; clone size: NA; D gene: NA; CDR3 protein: CASSPNTGSNEKLFF; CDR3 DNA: TGTGCCAGCTCACCCAATACAGGGAGTAATGAAAAACTGTTTTTT